This entry lists 11 T cell receptor beta chains sequenced from one sample in a study of blood T cell repertoires in COVID-19. Assay: immunoSEQ multiplex PCR; the TCRdb copy retains only in-frame clones and omits some. The sample shows under 350,000 clones, approximately 83% of them seen only once. The sequenced sample consisted of peripheral blood. The receptors originated from a human donor in a cohort sampled during active COVID-19.

This sequence joins TRBV9 and TRBJ2-1, with TRBD2 matching over 11 bases. The CDR3 sequence is 19 residues long. The ends lost 0 bases at V and 0 bases at J; junction bases unmatched: 8. CDR1 is SGDLS and CDR2 is YYNGEE in the germline V gene. CDR3 nucleotides: TGTGCCAGCAGCGTAGGATTAGCGGGAGGGCAGAGCTCCTACAATGAGCAGTTCTTC. Translated: CASSVGLAGGQSSYNEQFF.

The rearrangement uses TRBV19 and TRBJ2-6, with TRBD1 as a possible D gene (5 bases). CDR3 size: 14 residues. Germline CDR1 reads LNHDA; CDR2 reads SQIVND (reference sequence). Trimming stripped 9 bases from V and 0 bases from J, with 9 bases between. CDR3 nucleotide sequence: TGTGCCAGGGGGCACAACTCTGGGGCCAACGTCCTGACTTTC. This encodes CARGHNSGANVLTF.

V usage is TRBV28 and J usage is TRBJ1-1; D may be TRBD1 (5 bases). The CDR3 is made up of 12 amino acids. Germline CDR1 MDHEN, CDR2 SYDVKM. V was clipped by 5 bases and J by 11 bases, with 15 bases between them. CDR3 sequence: CASSPSQAGAFF. CDR3 DNA sequence: TGTGCCAGCAGTCCCTCACAGGCCGGCGCTTTCTTT.

The chain couples TRBV4-3 to TRBJ1-4; no definite D call. V was trimmed by 0 bases and J by 8 bases, leaving 13 bases between them. Germline assignment: CDR1 LGHNA and CDR2 YSLEER. The CDR3 contains 15 residues. CDR3 in DNA: TGCGCCAGCAGCCAAGATCAGAACCGCGGGGAAAAACTGTTTTTT. This encodes CASSQDQNRGEKLFF.

Turning to this clone: Other DNA sequences in this specimen translate into the identical CDR3. This sequence joins TRBV29-1 and TRBJ1-2; D ambiguous. Trimming left V 2 bases short and J 4 bases short, with 8 bases between. CDR3 length: 12 amino acids. Germline CDR1 is SQVTM and CDR2 is ANQGSEA. CDR3 loop: CSVERGSYGYTF. Here the CDR3 DNA reads TGCAGCGTTGAACGAGGATCCTATGGCTACACCTTC. The full variable domain, completed using reference TRBV29-1 and TRBJ1-2, is SAVISQKPSRDICQRGTSLTIQCQVDSQVTMMFWYRQQPGQSLTLIATANQGSEATYESGFVIDKFPISRPNLTFSTLTVSNMSPEDSSIYLCSVERGSYGYTFGSGTRLTVV.

This chain links TRBV6-5 with TRBJ2-7; D might be TRBD2 (6 bases). This CDR3 comprises 11 residues. V was shortened by 2 bases and J by 7 bases, with 6 bases between the two germline ends. The germline CDR1 and CDR2 sequences are MNHEY and SVGAGI. The CDR3 loop is CASSYRGEQYF. CDR3 DNA: TGTGCCAGCAGTTACCGGGGGGAGCAGTACTTC.

This clone occurred once. The gene calls are TRBV28 and TRBJ2-6; TRBD1 matches at 10 bases. The CDR3 runs 19 residues. Germline CDR1 reads MDHEN; CDR2 reads SYDVKM. The V segment lost 6 bases and the J segment 0 bases; nucleotides outside the gene matches: 11. The CDR3 bases are TGTGCCAGCAGGGCTCTCCCGGGACAGGGGATCTCTGGGGCCAACGTCCTGACTTTC. This encodes CASRALPGQGISGANVLTF.

V and J are TRBV19 and TRBJ2-2; TRBD1 agrees at 7 bases. The CDR3 sequence is 14 residues long. Looked up from germline, CDR1 is LNHDA and CDR2 is SQIVND (reference sequence). After removal of 6 bases from V and 0 bases from J, the junction contained 1 base not matched to a gene. The CDR3 is CASRTGPNTGELFF. The CDR3 bases are TGTGCCAGTAGGACAGGGCCGAACACCGGGGAGCTGTTTTTT.

The chain employs TRBV9 and TRBJ1-2; 8 bases fit TRBD1. CDR1 and CDR2 (germline): SGDLS, YYNGEE. This CDR3 region has 13 residues. V was pared by 3 bases and J by 6 bases, with 4 bases of the junction left unmatched. The CDR3 region is CASSGTGNHGYTF. CDR3 DNA: TGTGCCAGCAGCGGGACAGGGAACCATGGCTACACCTTC.

The chain has TRBV15 and TRBJ2-3, with 7 nucleotides matching TRBD2. This CDR3 spans 19 amino acids. V lost 0 bases, J lost 2 bases, and 14 bases stayed unmatched. CDR1 LNHNV and CDR2 YYDKDF come from the germline V gene (reference sequence). CDR3 coding DNA: TGTGCCACCAGCAGAGATGGAGGGAGGCTAGCGGAACTCACAGATACGCAGTATTTT. Its protein product is CATSRDGGRLAELTDTQYF. The entire variable domain, with the rest obtained from reference TRBV15 and TRBJ2-3, is as follows: DAMVIQNPRYQVTQFGKPVTLSCSQTLNHNVMYWYQQKSSQAPKLLFHYYDKDFNNEADTPDNFQSRRPNTSFCFLDIRSPGLGDTAMYLCATSRDGGRLAELTDTQYFGPGTRLTVL.

V usage is TRBV3-1 (or the pseudogene TRBV3-2) and J usage is TRBJ2-1; TRBD1 agrees at 8 bases. The V segment lost 4 bases and the J segment 1 base; nucleotides outside the gene matches: 3. The germline gives CDR1 LGHDT, CDR2 YNNKEL (reference sequence). CDR3 size: 15 residues. This CDR3 is CASSPDRGSYNEQFF. The CDR3 DNA reads as TGTGCCAGCAGCCCCGACAGGGGTTCCTACAATGAGCAGTTCTTC.